The entry below gives a single T cell receptor beta chain sequence along with its context. Its cognate antigen is unknown. Assay used: immunoSEQ multiplex PCR; TCRdb lists only in-frame clones, some missing. The sample lists 35,000 to 50,000 clones; about 86% were seen once. This sample was taken from a study of T cells in localized non-small cell lung cancer. Study-wide findings and caveats: Among the tissues sampled, uninvolved adjacent lung had the highest T cell clonality, above tumor. Out of the top 100 tumor clones, a median around 60 were seen in adjacent lung. Without multi-region sequencing, intratumor heterogeneity could not be excluded. A higher density of T cells in blood coincided with extended overall survival.

The sequence came from a man aged 35 to 70 with stage I lung adenocarcinoma. Sequenced material: peripheral blood, taken before any cancer treatment.

The CDR3 region is CASSLVSALFSGELFF. The CDR3 nucleotides are TGTGCCAGCAGCTTGGTGAGCGCACTTTTTTCCGGGGAGCTGTTTTTT. The chain joins TRBV5-4 to TRBJ2-2; D uncertain. CDR1 SGHNT and CDR2 YYREEE come from the germline V gene (reference sequence). CDR3 length: 16 residues. V lost 0 bases to trimming and J lost 6 bases, with 15 bases between them.